The 25 T cell receptor beta chains reported below all come from one sample, sequenced in a study of cytomegalovirus exposure and HLA in healthy donors. Sequencing was performed with immunoSEQ multiplex PCR; in TCRdb, only in-frame clones are kept and a portion is missing. The sample lists 65,000 to 95,000 clones, about 95% occurring once. The specimen was PBMCs. The receptors here all came from a man between 18 and 29 years old in good health and CMV-seronegative.

J is TRBJ1-2 and V is TRBV13, with 9 positions matching TRBD1. Germline CDR1 is PRHDT and CDR2 is FYEKMQ (reference sequence). Unmatched junction bases numbered 9, after V lost 5 bases and J lost 5 bases. The CDR3 consists of 15 residues. Here the CDR3 reads CASSPRDRVGYGYTF. DNA for the CDR3: TGTGCCAGCAGCCCGAGGGACAGGGTAGGATATGGCTACACCTTC.

V and J are TRBV6-5 and TRBJ1-6, with 7 bases matching TRBD1. J gave up 6 bases and V 6 bases, and 8 bases lay outside the gene matches. The germline CDR1 and CDR2 sequences are MNHEY and SVGAGI. This CDR3 is 15 amino acids long. The CDR3 protein is CASRATGTGNSPLHF. The DNA for the CDR3 is TGTGCCAGCAGGGCGACAGGGACGGGTAATTCACCCCTCCACTTT.

The rearrangement joins TRBV10-3 to TRBJ2-7; 9 bases match TRBD1. CDR3 length: 13 amino acids. After removal of 9 bases from V and 4 bases from J, the junction contained 7 bases not matched to a gene. Germline CDR1 is ENHRY and CDR2 is SYGVKD. The CDR3 nucleotides read TGTGCCATGGGGACAGGGTTGTGGTACGAGCAGTACTTC. Amino acids: CAMGTGLWYEQYF.

The gene calls are TRBV7-2 and TRBJ2-1; 7 bases fit TRBD1. CDR1 is SGHTA and CDR2 is FQGNSA in the germline V gene. The CDR3 is 16 amino acids. Germline trimming cut 5 bases from V and 0 bases from J; bases unmatched to any gene: 7. The CDR3 coding sequence is TGTGCCAGCAGCCTCGCAGGGGACAGCTCCTACAATGAGCAGTTCTTC. Its protein is CASSLAGDSSYNEQFF.

The V and J genes are TRBV5-1 and TRBJ1-5; 9 positions match TRBD1. V was clipped by 2 bases and J by 4 bases; unmatched bases: 4. The CDR3 is made up of 15 amino acids. Germline V CDR1 and CDR2: SGHRS, YFSETQ. The CDR3 DNA follows: TGCGCCAGCAGCTTAACCGGGACAGGGAATCAGCCCCAGCATTTT. Its translation: CASSLTGTGNQPQHF.

V gene TRBV13 combines with J gene TRBJ1-1, with 9 bases lining up with TRBD1. The CDR3 spans 15 residues. CDR1 PRHDT and CDR2 FYEKMQ come from the germline V gene (reference sequence). Losses at the gene ends were 4 bases for V and 3 bases for J; bases not matched to a gene: 6. The CDR3 bases are TGTGCCAGCAGCTGGAGCGGACAGGGGTACACTGAAGCTTTCTTT. This sequence encodes CASSWSGQGYTEAFF.

The rearrangement links TRBV19 to TRBJ2-7, with 10 positions matching TRBD1. The CDR3 consists of 16 residues. Germline CDR1 reads LNHDA; CDR2 reads SQIVND (reference sequence). After removal of 3 bases from V and 0 bases from J, the junction contained 5 bases not matched to a gene. The CDR3: CASSIKGQGPSYEQYF. CDR3 sequence (DNA): TGTGCCAGTAGTATCAAGGGACAGGGGCCCTCCTACGAGCAGTACTTC.

The V call is TRBV29-1, the J call TRBJ1-1, with 7 nucleotides matching TRBD1. Germline V gene data show CDR1 as SQVTM and CDR2 as ANQGSEA. The CDR3 has 13 residues. V trimming: 7 bases; J trimming: 4 bases; junction bases outside the gene matches: 9. The CDR3 DNA reads as TGCAGCGCCCAGACAGGGATGAGCACTGAAGCTTTCTTT. It yields the protein CSAQTGMSTEAFF.

This clone has a single count. CDR3: CASSQDLHEQYF. CDR3 sequence (DNA): TGTGCCAGCAGCCAAGATCTCCACGAGCAGTACTTC. The gene calls are TRBV4-2 and TRBJ2-7; D gene ambiguous. The CDR3 totals 12 residues. The V gene's germline CDR1 is LGHNA and CDR2 YNFKEQ. Trimming pared 0 bases from V and 5 bases from J, leaving 5 bases between.

The chain carries TRBV29-1 and TRBJ1-3; D remains unclear. Germline loops: CDR1 SQVTM, CDR2 ANQGSEA. The CDR3 loop spans 13 amino acids. Deletions cut 8 bases from V and 0 bases from J, with 11 bases between. The CDR3 here is CSTLTSSGNTIYF. The CDR3 DNA reads as TGCAGCACACTAACGAGCTCTGGAAACACCATATATTTT.

The V and J genes are TRBV7-9 and TRBJ1-5, with 7 bases aligning to TRBD1. Per the germline V gene, CDR1 is SEHNR and CDR2 is FQNEAQ (reference sequence). The V segment lost 5 bases and the J segment 6 bases; nucleotides outside the gene matches: 7. The CDR3 runs to 14 residues. CDR3 bases: TGTGCCAGCAGCGTAGGACAGGCCATTCAGCCCCAGCATTTT. As protein: CASSVGQAIQPQHF.

V usage is TRBV5-1 and J usage is TRBJ2-1; tentatively, D is TRBD1 (6 bases). Germline CDR1 and CDR2: SGHRS and YFSETQ. CDR3 length: 14 residues. Trimming shortened V by 4 bases and J by 4 bases, and 12 bases separated the two germline ends. The CDR3 DNA follows: TGCGCCAGCAGCCCTCGGACAGTATACAATGAGCAGTTCTTC. Protein: CASSPRTVYNEQFF.

This clone was counted a single time. V is TRBV4-1 and J is TRBJ2-1, with 7 bases lining up with TRBD2. Germline V CDR1 and CDR2: MGHRA, YSYEKL. After removal of 3 bases from V and 4 bases from J, the junction contained 6 bases not matched to a gene. This CDR3 has 15 amino acids. The CDR3 DNA follows: TGCGCCAGCAGCCATGGGGAGCGGGGATACAATGAGCAGTTCTTC. Protein sequence: CASSHGERGYNEQFF.

CDR3 in DNA: TGTGCCAGCAGAGGGTGGGGACTATCGGAAGATACGCAGTATTTT. Translated, it gives CASRGWGLSEDTQYF. V is TRBV2 and J is TRBJ2-3, with 7 positions matching TRBD2. The V segment lost 6 bases and the J segment 5 bases; nucleotides outside the gene matches: 11. The germline V gene encodes CDR1 SNHLY and CDR2 FYNNEI. The CDR3 runs 15 residues.

V and J are TRBV28 and TRBJ2-2; tentatively, D is TRBD1 (5 bases). The V gene's germline CDR1 is MDHEN and CDR2 SYDVKM. The CDR3 extends over 18 amino acids. V was clipped by 6 bases and J by 0 bases, with 20 bases between them. The CDR3 nucleotides are TGTGCCAGCAGGACCTTGGGGCGGTCCACCGCGAACACCGGGGAGCTGTTTTTT. Protein sequence: CASRTLGRSTANTGELFF.

This clone was observed a handful of times. CDR3 DNA: TGTGCCAGCAGTCCCCCCAGGGGTAGGGCCTACGAGCAGTACTTC. Translation gives CASSPPRGRAYEQYF. This chain connects TRBV28 to TRBJ2-7; TRBD1 might be the D (6 bases). The ends were cut back, 5 bases at V and 2 bases at J, with 16 bases in the middle. This CDR3 comprises 15 residues. In germline, CDR1 is MDHEN, CDR2 SYDVKM.

The genes are TRBV6-4 and TRBJ1-1, with 8 bases aligning to TRBD1. Germline V CDR1 and CDR2: MRHNA, SNTAGT. The CDR3 runs to 15 residues. Losses at the gene ends were 6 bases for V and 3 bases for J; bases not matched to a gene: 9. CDR3: CASSQDRERYTEAFF. The CDR3 DNA sequence: TGTGCCAGCAGCCAGGACAGGGAAAGGTACACTGAAGCTTTCTTT.

This rearrangement joins TRBV10-3 to TRBJ1-2; D is possibly TRBD1 (6 bases). Germline V gene data show CDR1 as ENHRY and CDR2 as SYGVKD. This CDR3 contains 13 residues. V lost 2 bases and J lost 6, with 10 bases in between. CDR3 loop: CAISEIYRDGYTF. DNA for the CDR3: TGTGCCATCAGTGAGATTTACAGGGATGGCTACACCTTC.

This rearrangement joins TRBV11-2 to TRBJ1-5; 9 bases are shared with TRBD1. The length of the CDR3 is 15 residues. CDR1 SGHAT and CDR2 FQNNGV come from the germline V gene. V was clipped by 4 bases and J by 6 bases; unmatched bases: 7. The CDR3 protein is CASSWGQGGGQPQHF. The DNA for the CDR3 is TGTGCCAGCAGCTGGGGACAGGGAGGAGGTCAGCCCCAGCATTTT.

This chain uses TRBV27 with TRBJ1-5; no definite D call. The CDR3 runs 19 residues. Germline lookup yields CDR1 MNHEY and CDR2 SMNVEV (reference sequence). With 8 bases removed from V and 5 bases from J, the gap between germline ends came to 31 bases. The CDR3 loop is CASSKVGVTDSPVDQPQHF. DNA of the CDR3: TGTGCCAGCTCCAAAGTCGGTGTCACCGACTCCCCCGTCGATCAGCCCCAGCATTTT.

The V and J genes are TRBV15 and TRBJ1-2; D is ambiguous. Between the trimmed V and J ends, which lost 1 base and 8 bases, there was a span of 20 bases. The CDR3 is made up of 16 amino acids. From germline, CDR1 is LNHNV and CDR2 YYDKDF (reference sequence). CDR3 coding DNA: TGTGCCACCAGCAGAGCGCTGGTCGAGAGGTCATCAGGCTACACCTTC. Translation gives CATSRALVERSSGYTF.

This clone was seen a few times. The chain carries TRBV10-3 and TRBJ2-3, with TRBD1 identical over 8 bases. Germline V gives CDR1 ENHRY, CDR2 SYGVKD. The V gene end was trimmed by 6 bases and the J gene end by 8 bases; junction bases not matched to a gene: 10. The CDR3 sequence is 14 residues long. CDR3 amino acids: CAIRLGQASVTQYF. DNA for the CDR3: TGTGCCATCAGATTGGGACAGGCCTCAGTTACGCAGTATTTT.

The CDR3 DNA sequence: TGTGCCAGCCATGGACAGAAAGAGACCCAGTACTTC. This encodes CASHGQKETQYF. This chain joins TRBV7-9 and TRBJ2-5; perhaps TRBD1 as D (6 bases). The CDR3 contains 12 residues. Germline V lookup: CDR1 SEHNR, CDR2 FQNEAQ (reference sequence). V lost 8 bases and J 3 bases, leaving 10 bases between the germline ends. Full variable domain (rest looked up from reference TRBV7-9 and TRBJ2-5): DTGVSQNPRHKITKRGQNVTFRCDPISEHNRLYWYRQTLGQGPEFLTYFQNEAQLEKSRLLSDRFSAERPKGSFSTLEIQRTEQGDSAMYLCASHGQKETQYFGPGTRLLVL.

The chain employs TRBV29-1 and TRBJ1-1, with D tentatively TRBD1 (5 bases). Trimming took 6 bases from V and 6 from J, leaving 14 bases between them. The CDR3 is 12 residues long. Germline CDR1 reads SQVTM; CDR2 reads ANQGSEA. CDR3 DNA: TGCAGCGTGGGGCTTGAATCCGCTGAAGCTTTCTTT. Protein sequence: CSVGLESAEAFF.

This chain uses TRBV7-8 with TRBJ2-5, with 7 bases lining up with TRBD1. V gave up 2 bases and J gave up 5 bases; unmatched junction bases: 11. Germline loops: CDR1 SGHVS, CDR2 FQNEAQ. The length of the CDR3 is 16 residues. The CDR3 is CASSLRSATGEETQYF. The CDR3 DNA reads TGTGCCAGCAGCTTAAGGTCCGCCACAGGGGAGGAGACCCAGTACTTC.